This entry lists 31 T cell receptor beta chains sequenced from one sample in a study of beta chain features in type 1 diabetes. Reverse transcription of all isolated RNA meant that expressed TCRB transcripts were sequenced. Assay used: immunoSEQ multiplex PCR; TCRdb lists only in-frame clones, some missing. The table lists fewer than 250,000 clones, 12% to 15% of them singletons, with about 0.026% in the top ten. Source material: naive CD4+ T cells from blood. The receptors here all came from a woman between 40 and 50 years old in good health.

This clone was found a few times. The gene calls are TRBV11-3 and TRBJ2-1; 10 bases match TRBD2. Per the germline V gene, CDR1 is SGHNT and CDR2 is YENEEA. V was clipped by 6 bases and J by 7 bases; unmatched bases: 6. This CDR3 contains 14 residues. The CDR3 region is CASSLAGVRNEQFF. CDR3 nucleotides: TGTGCCAGCAGTCTAGCGGGGGTGAGGAATGAGCAGTTCTTC.

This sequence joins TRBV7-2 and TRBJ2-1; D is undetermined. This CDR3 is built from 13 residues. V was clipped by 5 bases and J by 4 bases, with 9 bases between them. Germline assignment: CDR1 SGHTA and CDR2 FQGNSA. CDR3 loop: CASSTARYNEQFF. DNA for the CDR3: TGTGCCAGCAGCACAGCAAGATACAATGAGCAGTTCTTC.

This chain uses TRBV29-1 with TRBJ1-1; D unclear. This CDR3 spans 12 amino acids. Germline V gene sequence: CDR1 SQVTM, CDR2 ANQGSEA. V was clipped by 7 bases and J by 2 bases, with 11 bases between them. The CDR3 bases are TGCAGCGCCGGGGTTGAAAACACTGAAGCTTTCTTT. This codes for CSAGVENTEAFF. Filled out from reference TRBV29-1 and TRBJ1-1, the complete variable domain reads SAVISQKPSRDICQRGTSLTIQCQVDSQVTMMFWYRQQPGQSLTLIATANQGSEATYESGFVIDKFPISRPNLTFSTLTVSNMSPEDSSIYLCSAGVENTEAFFGQGTRLTVV.

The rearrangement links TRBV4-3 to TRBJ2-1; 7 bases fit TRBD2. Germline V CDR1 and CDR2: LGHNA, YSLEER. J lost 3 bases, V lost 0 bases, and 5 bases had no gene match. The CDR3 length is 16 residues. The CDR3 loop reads CASSQEMASGYNEQFF. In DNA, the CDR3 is TGCGCCAGCAGCCAAGAGATGGCTAGCGGCTACAATGAGCAGTTCTTC.

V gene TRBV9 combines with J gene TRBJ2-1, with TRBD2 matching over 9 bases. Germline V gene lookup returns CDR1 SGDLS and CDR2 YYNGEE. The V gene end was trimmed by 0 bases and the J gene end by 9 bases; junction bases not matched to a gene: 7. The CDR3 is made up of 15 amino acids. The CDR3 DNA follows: TGTGCCAGCAGCGTAGGGGTAGCGGGGGTCATTGAGCAGTTCTTC. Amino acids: CASSVGVAGVIEQFF.

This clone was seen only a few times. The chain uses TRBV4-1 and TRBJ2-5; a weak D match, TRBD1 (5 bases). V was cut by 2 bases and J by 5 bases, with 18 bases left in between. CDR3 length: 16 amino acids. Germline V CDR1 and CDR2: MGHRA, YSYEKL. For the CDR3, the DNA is TGCGCCAGCAGCCAAAGCCAGGCAGGGAAGTGGGAGACCCAGTACTTC. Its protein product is CASSQSQAGKWETQYF.

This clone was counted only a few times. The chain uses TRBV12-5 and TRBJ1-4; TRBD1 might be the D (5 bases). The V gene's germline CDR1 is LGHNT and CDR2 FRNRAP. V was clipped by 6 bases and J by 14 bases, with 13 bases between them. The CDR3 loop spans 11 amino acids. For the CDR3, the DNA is TGTGCTAGTGGGCCCGGGGGAAAGCTGTTTTTT. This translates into CASGPGGKLFF.

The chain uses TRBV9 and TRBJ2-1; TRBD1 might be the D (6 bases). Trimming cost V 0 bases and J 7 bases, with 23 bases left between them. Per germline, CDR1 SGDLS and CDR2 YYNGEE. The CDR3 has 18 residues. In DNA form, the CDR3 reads TGTGCCAGCAGCGTAGATTTGTTTGTGGGACAACCCCAAAATGAGCAGTTCTTC. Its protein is CASSVDLFVGQPQNEQFF.

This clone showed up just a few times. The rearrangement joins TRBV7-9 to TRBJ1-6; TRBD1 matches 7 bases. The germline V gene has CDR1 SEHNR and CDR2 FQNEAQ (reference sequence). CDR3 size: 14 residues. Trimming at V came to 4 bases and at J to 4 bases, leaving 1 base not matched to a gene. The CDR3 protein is CASSSGQYNSPLHF. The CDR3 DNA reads TGTGCCAGCAGCTCGGGACAGTATAATTCACCCCTCCACTTT.

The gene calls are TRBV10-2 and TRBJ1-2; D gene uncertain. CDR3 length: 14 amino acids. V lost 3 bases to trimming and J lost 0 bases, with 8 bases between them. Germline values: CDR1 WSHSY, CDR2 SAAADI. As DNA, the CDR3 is TGCGCCAGCAGTGACAGTCGTGCTAACTATGGCTACACCTTC. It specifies CASSDSRANYGYTF.

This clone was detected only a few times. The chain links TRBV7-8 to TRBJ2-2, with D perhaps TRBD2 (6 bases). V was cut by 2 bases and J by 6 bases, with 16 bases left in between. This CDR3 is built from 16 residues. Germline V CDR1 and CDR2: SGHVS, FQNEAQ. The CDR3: CASSLSVRERAGELFF. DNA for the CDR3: TGTGCCAGCAGCTTATCGGTCCGGGAGAGAGCCGGGGAGCTGTTTTTT.

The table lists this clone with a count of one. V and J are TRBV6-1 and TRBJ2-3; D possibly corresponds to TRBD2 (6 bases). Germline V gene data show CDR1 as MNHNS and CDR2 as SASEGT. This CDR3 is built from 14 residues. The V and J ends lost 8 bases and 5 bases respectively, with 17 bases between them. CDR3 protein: CASPGDVRGDTQYF. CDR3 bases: TGTGCCAGCCCTGGGGACGTGCGGGGAGATACGCAGTATTTT.

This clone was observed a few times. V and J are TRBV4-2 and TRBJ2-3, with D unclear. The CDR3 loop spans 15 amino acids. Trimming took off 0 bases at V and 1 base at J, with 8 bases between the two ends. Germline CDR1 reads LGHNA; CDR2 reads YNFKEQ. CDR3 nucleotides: TGTGCCAGCAGCCAAGATAGAGAGGGCACAGATACGCAGTATTTT. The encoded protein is CASSQDREGTDTQYF.

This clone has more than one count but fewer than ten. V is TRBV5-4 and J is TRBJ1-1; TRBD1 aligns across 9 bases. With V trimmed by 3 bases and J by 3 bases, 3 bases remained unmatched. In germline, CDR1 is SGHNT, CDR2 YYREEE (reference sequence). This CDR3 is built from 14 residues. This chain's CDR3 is CASSSGTGYTEAFF. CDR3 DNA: TGTGCCAGCAGCTCCGGGACAGGGTACACTGAAGCTTTCTTT.

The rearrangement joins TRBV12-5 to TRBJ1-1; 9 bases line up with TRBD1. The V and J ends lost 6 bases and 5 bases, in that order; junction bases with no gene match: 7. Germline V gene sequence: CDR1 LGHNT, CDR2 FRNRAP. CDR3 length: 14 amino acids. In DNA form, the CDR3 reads TGTGCTAGTGGCCGGGACAGGGTTGGGACTGAAGCTTTCTTT. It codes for CASGRDRVGTEAFF.

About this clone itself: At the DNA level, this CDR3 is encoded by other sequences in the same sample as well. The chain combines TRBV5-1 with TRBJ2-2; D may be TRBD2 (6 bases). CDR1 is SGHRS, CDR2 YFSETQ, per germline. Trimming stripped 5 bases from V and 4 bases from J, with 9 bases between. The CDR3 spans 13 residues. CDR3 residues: CASSLGGTGELFF. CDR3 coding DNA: TGCGCCAGCAGTCTCGGGGGCACCGGGGAGCTGTTTTTT.

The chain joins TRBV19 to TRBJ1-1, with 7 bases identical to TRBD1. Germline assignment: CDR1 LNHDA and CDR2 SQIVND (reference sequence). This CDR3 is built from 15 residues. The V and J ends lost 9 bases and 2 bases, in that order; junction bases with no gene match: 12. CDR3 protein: CASGTERPGNTEAFF. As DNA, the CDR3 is TGTGCCAGCGGGACAGAGCGCCCAGGAAACACTGAAGCTTTCTTT.

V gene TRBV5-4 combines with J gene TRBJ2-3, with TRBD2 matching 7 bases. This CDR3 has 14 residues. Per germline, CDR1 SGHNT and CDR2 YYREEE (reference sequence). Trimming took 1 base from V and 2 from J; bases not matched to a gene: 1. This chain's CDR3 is CASSLLAATDTQYF. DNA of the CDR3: TGTGCCAGCAGCTTGCTAGCGGCCACAGATACGCAGTATTTT.

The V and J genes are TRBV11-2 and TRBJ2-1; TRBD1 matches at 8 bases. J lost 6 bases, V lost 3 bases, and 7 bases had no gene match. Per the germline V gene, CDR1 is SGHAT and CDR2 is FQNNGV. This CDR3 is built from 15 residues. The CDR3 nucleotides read TGTGCCAGCAGCTTCCGGACAGGGCGAATCAATGAGCAGTTCTTC. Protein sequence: CASSFRTGRINEQFF.

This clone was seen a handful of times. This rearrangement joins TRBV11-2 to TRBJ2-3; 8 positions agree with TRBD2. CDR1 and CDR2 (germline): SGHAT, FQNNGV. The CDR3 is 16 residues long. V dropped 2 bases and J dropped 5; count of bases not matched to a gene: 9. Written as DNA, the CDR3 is TGTGCCAGCAGCTTAACTAGCGGAGCCCCACGAGATACGCAGTATTTT. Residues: CASSLTSGAPRDTQYF.

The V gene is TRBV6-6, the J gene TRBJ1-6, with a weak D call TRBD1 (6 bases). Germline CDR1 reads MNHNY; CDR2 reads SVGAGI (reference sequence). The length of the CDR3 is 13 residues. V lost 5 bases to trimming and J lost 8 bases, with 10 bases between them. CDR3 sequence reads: CASSGGADSPLHF. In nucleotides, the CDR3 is TGTGCCAGCAGTGGGGGGGCGGATTCACCCCTCCACTTT.

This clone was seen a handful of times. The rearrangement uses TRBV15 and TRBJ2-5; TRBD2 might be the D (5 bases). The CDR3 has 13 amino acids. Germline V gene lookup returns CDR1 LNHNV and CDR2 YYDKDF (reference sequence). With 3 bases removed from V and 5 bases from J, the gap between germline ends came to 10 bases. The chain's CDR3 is CATSSGNRETQYF. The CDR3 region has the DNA TGTGCCACCAGCAGCGGGAACCGGGAGACCCAGTACTTC.

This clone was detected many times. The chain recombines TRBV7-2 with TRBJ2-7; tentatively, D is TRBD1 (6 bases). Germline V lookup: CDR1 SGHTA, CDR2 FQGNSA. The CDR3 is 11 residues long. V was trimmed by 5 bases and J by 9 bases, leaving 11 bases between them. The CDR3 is CASSARGGQYF. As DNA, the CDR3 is TGTGCCAGCAGCGCGAGAGGGGGGCAGTACTTC.

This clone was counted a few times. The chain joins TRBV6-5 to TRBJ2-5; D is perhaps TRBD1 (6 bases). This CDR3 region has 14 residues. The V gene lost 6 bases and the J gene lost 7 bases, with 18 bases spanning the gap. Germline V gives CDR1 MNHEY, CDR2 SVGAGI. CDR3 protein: CASSKTGIKRTQYF. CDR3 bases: TGTGCCAGCAGCAAAACAGGGATAAAGCGGACCCAGTACTTC.

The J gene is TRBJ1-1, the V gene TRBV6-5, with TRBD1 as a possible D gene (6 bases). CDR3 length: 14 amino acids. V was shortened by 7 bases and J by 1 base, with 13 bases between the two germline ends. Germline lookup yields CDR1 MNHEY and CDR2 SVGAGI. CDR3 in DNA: TGTGCCAGCACCAAACAGGGTGGGAACACTGAAGCTTTCTTT. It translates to CASTKQGGNTEAFF.

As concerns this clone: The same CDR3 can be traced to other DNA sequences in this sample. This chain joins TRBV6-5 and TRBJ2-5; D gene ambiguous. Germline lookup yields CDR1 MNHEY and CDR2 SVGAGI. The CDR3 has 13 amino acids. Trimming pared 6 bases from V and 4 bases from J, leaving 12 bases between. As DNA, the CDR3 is TGTGCCAGCAGACCAACTGGTAGAGAGACCCAGTACTTC. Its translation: CASRPTGRETQYF.

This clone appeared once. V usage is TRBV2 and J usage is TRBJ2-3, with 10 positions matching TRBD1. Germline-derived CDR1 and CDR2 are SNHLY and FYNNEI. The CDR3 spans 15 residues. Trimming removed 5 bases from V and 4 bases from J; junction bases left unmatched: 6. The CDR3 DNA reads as TGTGCCAGCAGTTCCGGGACAGGGGTTCCAGATACGCAGTATTTT. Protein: CASSSGTGVPDTQYF.

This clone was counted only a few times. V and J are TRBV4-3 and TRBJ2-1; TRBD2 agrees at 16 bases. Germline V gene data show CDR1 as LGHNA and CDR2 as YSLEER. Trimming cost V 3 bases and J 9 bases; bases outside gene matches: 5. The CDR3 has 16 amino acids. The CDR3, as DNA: TGCGCCAGCAGCCATGGGACTAGCGGGGGGGCTTTTGAGCAGTTCTTC. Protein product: CASSHGTSGGAFEQFF.

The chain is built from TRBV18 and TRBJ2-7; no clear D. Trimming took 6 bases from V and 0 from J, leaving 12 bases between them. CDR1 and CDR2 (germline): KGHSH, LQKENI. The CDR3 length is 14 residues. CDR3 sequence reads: CASSPVPLSYEQYF. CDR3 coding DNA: TGTGCCAGCTCCCCAGTCCCTCTCTCCTACGAGCAGTACTTC.

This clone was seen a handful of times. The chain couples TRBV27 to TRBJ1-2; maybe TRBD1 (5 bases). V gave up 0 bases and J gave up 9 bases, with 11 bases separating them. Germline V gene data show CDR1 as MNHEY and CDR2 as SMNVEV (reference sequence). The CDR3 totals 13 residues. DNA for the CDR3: TGTGCCAGCAGTTTATCCTCAGGGAAACGCTACACCTTC. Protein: CASSLSSGKRYTF.

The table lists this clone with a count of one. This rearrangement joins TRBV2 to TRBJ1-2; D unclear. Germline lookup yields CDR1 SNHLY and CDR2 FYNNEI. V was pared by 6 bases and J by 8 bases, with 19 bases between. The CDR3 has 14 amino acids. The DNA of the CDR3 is TGTGCCAGCAGCCTTCGAATTAGGGAGGAGGGCTACACCTTC. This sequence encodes CASSLRIREEGYTF.